The clone carrying this T cell receptor beta chain has just a few counts. Its antigen is as yet unknown. As every portion of the isolated RNA was reverse transcribed, the sequencing read expressed TCRB transcripts. The method was immunoSEQ multiplex PCR; TCRdb's version includes in-frame clones alone and lacks a portion of them. This table holds around 170,000 clones, roughly 9% found once. The sample is drawn from a study of beta chain features in type 1 diabetes. Overall study findings and caveats: High TCR expression in some cells could lead to their over-representation in cDNA sequencing. All four CD4+ subsets from Type 1 diabetes patients carried moderately but significantly shorter TCRB CDR3s.

Germline assignment: CDR1 SEHNR and CDR2 FQNEAQ (reference sequence). This CDR3 is 18 amino acids long. With V trimmed by 1 base and J by 1 base, 5 bases remained unmatched. Each population that was sorted was more than 95% pure. Sequencing input: central memory CD4+ T cells from blood. The TCR sequence derives from a woman aged 25 to 39 with type 1 diabetes. V gene TRBV7-9 combines with J gene TRBJ1-5, with 12 nucleotides matching TRBD1. Written as DNA, the CDR3 is TGTGCCAGCAGCTTAGGGACGGGGACAGGGGGCAGCAATCAGCCCCAGCATTTT. It is translated as CASSLGTGTGGSNQPQHF.